The T cell receptor (beta chain) under discussion was sequenced for a study of stem cell transplantation in POMP-related autoinflammatory disease. Repertoires were generated with immunoSEQ multiplex PCR, while TCRdb's copy carries only in-frame clones and drops some. The data hold 68,000 or so clones, with approximately 90% observed a single time. This CDR3 comprises 17 residues. The V end was cut by 7 bases, the J end by 2 bases, with 24 bases between. Germline CDR1 reads LNHDA; CDR2 reads SQIVND (reference sequence). This chain joins TRBV19 and TRBJ2-7; no firm D call. The TCR sequence derives from a human patient with POMP-related autoinflammation and immune dysregulation (PRAID). The graft donor may have contributed some T cells. The input for sequencing was CD4+ T cells from PBMCs, taken after stem cell transplantation. CDR3 bases: TGTGCCAGTATTCCCAATACCTCGACCCCGCGCACCTACGAGCAGTACGTC. This gives the protein CASIPNTSTPRTYEQYV.